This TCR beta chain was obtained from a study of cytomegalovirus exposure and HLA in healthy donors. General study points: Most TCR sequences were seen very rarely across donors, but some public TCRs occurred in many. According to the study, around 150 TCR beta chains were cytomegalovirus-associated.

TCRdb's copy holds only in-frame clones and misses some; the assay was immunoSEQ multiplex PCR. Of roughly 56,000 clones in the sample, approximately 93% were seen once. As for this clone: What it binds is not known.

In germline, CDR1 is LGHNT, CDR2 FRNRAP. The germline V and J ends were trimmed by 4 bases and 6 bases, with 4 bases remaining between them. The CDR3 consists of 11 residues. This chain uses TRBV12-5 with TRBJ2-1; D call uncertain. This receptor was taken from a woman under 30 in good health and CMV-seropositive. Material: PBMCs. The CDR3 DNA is TGTGCTAGTGGTTCTCTCAATGAGCAGTTCTTC. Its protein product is CASGSLNEQFF.